This T cell receptor beta chain was recorded in a study of blood T cell repertoires in COVID-19. Looking at the study overall: T cells, B-cell-depleted T cells, or PBMCs provided the cDNA or gDNA that served as material.

The repertoire was sequenced with immunoSEQ multiplex PCR; TCRdb's copy has only in-frame clones and lacks some. Altogether some 220,000 clones are present, approximately 85% being singletons, with the ten largest covering about 5%. The sequence came from a woman aged 70-85 years with COVID-19, enrolled during active disease. Sequenced input: peripheral blood.

CDR3 DNA sequence: TGCGCCAGCAGCCCTACATTAGACAGAATTCAGAACTATGGCTACACCTTC. It encodes CASSPTLDRIQNYGYTF. The V gene is TRBV4-3, the J gene TRBJ1-2; the D gene is possibly TRBD1 (5 bases). The V end lost 4 bases, the J end lost 2 bases, and 20 bases lay between the germline ends. Germline V gene data show CDR1 as LGHNA and CDR2 as YSLEER. This CDR3 has 17 amino acids.